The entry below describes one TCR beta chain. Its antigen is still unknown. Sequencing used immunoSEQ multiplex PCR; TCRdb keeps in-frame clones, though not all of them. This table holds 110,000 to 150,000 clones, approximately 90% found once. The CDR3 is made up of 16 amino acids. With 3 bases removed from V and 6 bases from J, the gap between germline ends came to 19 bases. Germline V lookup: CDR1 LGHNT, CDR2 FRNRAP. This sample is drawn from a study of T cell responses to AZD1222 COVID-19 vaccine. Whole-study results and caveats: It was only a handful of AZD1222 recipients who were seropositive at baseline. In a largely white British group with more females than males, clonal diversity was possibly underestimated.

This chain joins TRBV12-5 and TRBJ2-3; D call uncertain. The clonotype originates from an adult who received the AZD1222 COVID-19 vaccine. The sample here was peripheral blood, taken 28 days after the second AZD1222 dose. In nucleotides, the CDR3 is TGTGCTAGTGGTTTCCCACGCGATTCAGCCAGGGATACGCAGTATTTT. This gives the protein CASGFPRDSARDTQYF.